One sample yielded the 4 T cell receptor beta chains listed below, sequenced in a study of glioma-infiltrating T cells. TCR alpha and beta CDR3 regions were amplified from RNA using iRepertoire nested multiplex PCR. TCRdb recomputed calls from the multiplex PCR reads with MiXCR, one row per CDR3 protein. The table shows about 130,000 distinct CDR3 sequences, with under 30% occurring only once. The sample was glioma tissue, nonneoplastic brain tissue, or PBMCs (not recorded which). Receptor source: a human donor with low-grade glioma or glioblastoma, undergoing nonglioma brain surgery, or in good health (not recorded which).

A few counts support this clonotype. The chain is built from TRBV7-9 and TRBJ2-1; the D gene is possibly TRBD2 (7 bases). With 1 base removed from V and 9 bases from J, the gap between germline ends came to 16 bases. The CDR3 spans 15 residues. Germline CDR1 reads SEHNR; CDR2 reads FQNEAQ (reference sequence). The CDR3 here is CASSLDGGHSLEQFF. The DNA for the CDR3 is TGTGCCAGCAGCTTAGACGGGGGGCATTCGCTTGAGCAGTTCTTC. Using reference TRBV7-9 and TRBJ2-1 for the parts outside the CDR3, the full variable domain is DTGVSQNPRHKITKRGQNVTFRCDPISEHNRLYWYRQTLGQGPEFLTYFQNEAQLEKSRLLSDRFSAERPKGSFSTLEIQRTEQGDSAMYLCASSLDGGHSLEQFFGPGTRLTVL.

The chain couples TRBV29-1 to TRBJ1-5; tentative D call: TRBD1 (5 bases). Trimming pared 1 base from V and 2 bases from J, leaving 9 bases between. The germline V gene encodes CDR1 SQVTM and CDR2 ANQGSEA. The CDR3 runs 14 residues. The CDR3 coding sequence is TGCAGCGTTGAAGGGGGGGGTGGCAATCAGCCCCAGCATTTT. Encoded protein: CSVEGGGGNQPQHF.

The rearrangement links TRBV7-2 to TRBJ2-7; no firm D call. The V end was cut by 5 bases, the J end by 3 bases, with 14 bases between. Germline values: CDR1 SGHTA, CDR2 FQGNSA. The CDR3 runs to 14 residues. The CDR3 spells CASSPSPADYEQYV. The CDR3 DNA reads as TGTGCCAGCAGCCCCAGCCCAGCTGACTACGAGCAGTACGTC.

Details on this clonotype: With a much larger clone just one base away, this may be a read error. This chain joins TRBV7-9 and TRBJ1-2, with TRBD1 identical over 8 bases. Germline V gives CDR1 SEHNR, CDR2 FQNEAQ (reference sequence). The CDR3 contains 16 residues. CDR3 residues: CASSYGTGPANCGYTF. The CDR3 DNA reads TGTGCCAGCAGCTACGGGACAGGACCCGCTAACTGTGGCTACACCTTC.